These T cell receptor beta chains were read from a single sample in a study of T cell responses to AZD1222 COVID-19 vaccine. Produced via immunoSEQ multiplex PCR; TCRdb's table is partial and in-frame only. The table includes 75,000 to 95,000 clones, roughly 89% detected once. The sequences come from peripheral blood, collected on day 0 of MenACWY control vaccination. The receptors originated from an adult in good health. Both conserved end residues are part of each CDR3. The D gene is left open where the match is weak. The size of a clone is reported for some rows only, either as once, few or many, or as a class for expanded clones.

d_call clone_size j_call v_call cdr3_aa cdr3_nt
. . TRBJ2-3 TRBV18 CASSPVVDTQYF TGTGCCAGCTCCCCGGTGGTGGATACGCAGTATTTT
. . TRBJ1-4 TRBV12-3/TRBV12-4 CASSLWAEKLFF TGTGCCAGCAGTCTCTGGGCGGAAAAACTGTTTTTT
. . TRBJ1-2 TRBV6-5 CASSQWVGANYGYTF TGTGCCAGCAGTCAGTGGGTAGGAGCTAACTATGGCTACACCTTC
. . TRBJ1-1 TRBV4-2 CASSQEKAGRSAEAFF TGTGCCAGCAGCCAAGAAAAGGCAGGGCGTTCGGCTGAAGCTTTCTTT
TRBD1 . TRBJ1-3 TRBV11-1 CASSTGTGGNTIYF TGTGCCAGCAGTACCGGGACAGGGGGAAACACCATATATTTT
TRBD1 . TRBJ1-4 TRBV7-2 CASSPGGADEKLFF TGTGCCAGCAGTCCAGGGGGCGCGGATGAAAAACTGTTTTTT
. . TRBJ1-5 TRBV19 CASKRGREVENQPQHF TGTGCCAGTAAGAGGGGCAGGGAAGTCGAGAATCAGCCCCAGCATTTT
. . TRBJ1-1 TRBV11-3 CASSSIRGTEAFF TGTGCCAGCAGCTCGATCCGGGGCACTGAAGCTTTCTTT
TRBD2 once TRBJ2-7 TRBV7-9 CASSSVGDYAPSSYEQYF TGTGCCAGCAGCTCAGTGGGGGACTATGCCCCGAGCTCCTACGAGCAGTACTTC
. . TRBJ1-3 TRBV5-1 CASSLMDSGNTIYF TGCGCCAGCAGCTTAATGGACTCTGGAAACACCATATATTTT
TRBD1 . TRBJ2-1 TRBV7-7 CASTWGQGPYNEQFF TGTGCTAGCACCTGGGGACAGGGGCCCTACAATGAGCAGTTCTTC
TRBD1 . TRBJ1-2 TRBV5-8 CASSLRRTGGKTNYGYTF TGTGCCAGCAGCTTGAGGCGGACAGGGGGCAAGACTAACTATGGCTACACCTTC
TRBD1 . TRBJ1-5 TRBV30 CAWKGQGNQPQHF TGTGCCTGGAAGGGACAGGGCAATCAGCCCCAGCATTTT
TRBD2 . TRBJ2-2 TRBV4-3 CASSQEPGGSNTGELFF TGCGCCAGCAGCCAGGAACCGGGGGGATCGAACACCGGGGAGCTGTTTTTT
. . TRBJ1-2 TRBV29-1 CSVEIVVGGGYTF TGCAGCGTTGAAATCGTGGTAGGAGGGGGCTACACCTTC
. . TRBJ1-1 TRBV6-5 CASSRTVNTEAFF TGTGCCAGCTCCCGGACGGTAAACACTGAAGCTTTCTTT
. . TRBJ1-2 TRBV5-1 CASSSRYTDNYGYTF TGCGCCAGCAGCTCCCGTTATACTGACAACTATGGCTACACCTTC
. few TRBJ1-1 TRBV12-3/TRBV12-4 CASSFGLEAFF TGTGCCAGCAGTTTTGGGCTTGAAGCTTTCTTT
. once TRBJ1-2 TRBV19 CASSQQTSYGYTF TGTGCCAGTAGTCAACAGACATCCTATGGCTACACCTTC
. . TRBJ1-6 TRBV19 CASSIGRPASSYNSPLHF TGTGCCAGTAGCATTGGCCGCCCGGCAAGCTCCTATAATTCACCCCTCCACTTT
TRBD1 . TRBJ2-7 TRBV12-5 CASGLGQGYEQYF TGTGCTAGTGGTTTAGGACAGGGCTACGAGCAGTACTTC
TRBD1 . TRBJ1-1 TRBV5-5 CASSFDRAEAFF TGTGCCAGCAGCTTCGACAGGGCTGAAGCTTTCTTT
TRBD2 . TRBJ2-7 TRBV6-2/TRBV6-3 CASSLGGDDEQYF TGTGCCAGCAGTCTGGGGGGGGACGACGAGCAGTACTTC
. . TRBJ1-6 TRBV27 CASSLMVGDSPLHF TGTGCCAGCAGTTTAATGGTGGGGGATTCACCCCTCCACTTT
. . TRBJ1-1 TRBV5-1 CASSTGRNEAFF TGCGCCAGCAGCACCGGGCGTAATGAAGCTTTCTTT
. . TRBJ1-2 TRBV4-3 CASSQVGPSNYGYTF TGCGCCAGCAGCCAAGTAGGGCCCTCTAACTATGGCTACACCTTC
. . TRBJ1-2 TRBV7-2 CASSSYLGGGGYTF TGTGCCAGCAGCTCATACCTCGGGGGTGGTGGCTACACCTTC
TRBD1 . TRBJ1-1 TRBV4-3 CASSQFAGTGGQFRSRTEAFF TGCGCCAGCAGCCAATTCGCCGGGACAGGGGGCCAATTTCGGAGCAGAACTGAAGCTTTCTTT
. once TRBJ2-5 TRBV7-2 CASSLLVGGGIQETQYF TGTGCCAGCAGCTTACTTGTTGGCGGAGGGATCCAAGAGACCCAGTACTTC
. . TRBJ1-1 TRBV7-3 CASSLTGVLEAFF TGTGCCAGCAGCTTAACCGGGGTCCTTGAAGCTTTCTTT
. few TRBJ2-1 TRBV7-9 CASSLGGSGMGNEQFF TGTGCCAGCAGCTTAGGTGGATCAGGGATGGGCAATGAGCAGTTCTTC
TRBD1 . TRBJ2-1 TRBV24-1 CATSDFRTGGGRAYNEQFF TGTGCCACCAGTGATTTTAGGACAGGGGGCGGAAGGGCCTACAATGAGCAGTTCTTC
. . TRBJ2-3 TRBV2 CASSVEADTQYF TGTGCCAGCAGTGTAGAAGCAGATACGCAGTATTTT
. . TRBJ1-2 TRBV7-2 CASSLMPAGNYGYTF TGTGCCAGCAGCTTAATGCCCGCCGGGAACTATGGCTACACCTTC
. . TRBJ2-7 TRBV10-3 CAISGSRYEQYF TGTGCCATCAGCGGCAGTCGTTACGAGCAGTACTTC
TRBD2 . TRBJ2-5 TRBV6-2/TRBV6-3 CASSYGTSGSQETQYF TGTGCCAGCAGTTACGGGACTAGCGGGTCGCAAGAGACCCAGTACTTC
. . TRBJ2-6 TRBV3-1/TRBV3-2 CASSIRGLQSSGANVLTF TGTGCCAGCAGTATTAGAGGGTTACAGAGCTCTGGGGCCAACGTCCTGACTTTC
. . TRBJ2-3 TRBV10-1 CASSVHGSTDTQYF TGCGCCAGCAGTGTTCACGGTAGCACAGATACGCAGTATTTT
. once TRBJ1-2 TRBV6-2/TRBV6-3 CASSFNPDTYGYTF TGTGCCAGCAGTTTCAACCCGGACACCTATGGCTACACCTTC
TRBD1 . TRBJ1-1 TRBV5-1 CASSSHGQAANTEAFF TGCGCCAGCAGCTCGCATGGACAGGCTGCGAACACTGAAGCTTTCTTT
TRBD1 . TRBJ1-1 TRBV7-3 CASSLTPGGWTEAFF TGTGCCAGCAGCTTAACGCCAGGGGGCTGGACTGAAGCTTTCTTT